The clone carrying this TCR beta chain appeared many times. No antigen is known for it. Researchers amplified the TCR beta CDR3 regions from RNA transcripts. Researchers ran a first-round RT-PCR on the TCR CDR3 using the HTBI primer set. MiXCR was run by TCRdb on the multiplex PCR reads, yielding one entry per CDR3 protein. Here the sample spans about 420,000 distinct CDR3 sequences, approximately 14% being singletons. The germline V gene has CDR1 KGHSH and CDR2 LQKENI. The CDR3 runs to 16 residues. With 3 bases clipped from V and 4 bases from J, the junction kept 6 bases outside the gene matches. Clinical symptoms, serum thyroxine and TRAb, thyroid ultrasound and orbital computed tomography together formed the diagnostic basis. Using 9.5 to 10 ml of fresh peripheral blood, PBMCs were prepared. The sample originates from a study of T cells in Graves' hyperthyroidism and ophthalmopathy. Regarding the study as a whole: The model made its ophthalmopathy prediction, and onset followed a median approximately 6.5 months later.

This chain uses TRBV18 with TRBJ2-3; 11 bases match TRBD2. Sample: blood. This receptor was taken from a young woman with Graves' hyperthyroidism. In DNA form, the CDR3 reads TGTGCCAGCTCACCGGCACTAGCGGGAGCCTCAGATACGCAGTATTTT. Its protein is CASSPALAGASDTQYF.